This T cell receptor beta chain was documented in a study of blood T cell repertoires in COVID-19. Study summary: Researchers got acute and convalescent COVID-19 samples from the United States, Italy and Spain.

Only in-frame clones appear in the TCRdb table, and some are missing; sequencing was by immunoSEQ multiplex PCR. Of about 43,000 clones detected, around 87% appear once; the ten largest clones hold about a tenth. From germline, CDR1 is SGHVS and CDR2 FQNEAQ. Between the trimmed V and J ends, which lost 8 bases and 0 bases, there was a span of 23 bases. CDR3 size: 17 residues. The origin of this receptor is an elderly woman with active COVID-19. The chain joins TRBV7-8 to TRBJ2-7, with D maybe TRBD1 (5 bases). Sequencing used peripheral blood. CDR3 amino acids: CASSPNRQSSFSYEQYF. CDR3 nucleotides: TGTGCCAGCTCCCCTAATCGACAGTCATCTTTCTCCTACGAGCAGTACTTC. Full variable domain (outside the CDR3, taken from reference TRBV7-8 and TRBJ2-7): GAGVSQSPRYKVAKRGQDVALRCDPISGHVSLFWYQQALGQGPEFLTYFQNEAQLDKSGLPSDRFFAERPEGSVSTLKIQRTQQEDSAVYLCASSPNRQSSFSYEQYFGPGTRLTVT.